What follows are 27 T cell receptor beta chains derived from one specimen sequenced in a study of shared clonotypes between healthy human individuals (dated by TCRdb to about 2020). The protocol used for the library was the immunoSEQ multiplex PCR assay. The table comes from immuneACCESS by way of TCRdb, which keeps in-frame sequences with V and J called. Part of the clones is missing from these tables; in studies checked, under half for an unresolved V gene and the rest for unknown reasons. A total of approximately 120,000 clones appear in this sample, approximately 70% of them only once. About 23% of the sample comes from the top ten. What was sequenced was memory CD8+ T cells sorted from blood. This specimen's cell subset or site label, interpreted: CD45RO+ cells pooled with CCR7-negative TemRA cells. These receptor sequences come from a woman aged 30 to 39 in good health.

V gene TRBV11-2 combines with J gene TRBJ2-3, with D unclear. This CDR3 is 18 amino acids long. Germline CDR1 and CDR2: SGHAT and FQNNGV. V gave up 4 bases and J gave up 1 base, with 21 bases separating them. CDR3 amino acids: CASSSYTTSHIGTDTQYF. CDR3 nucleotides: TGTGCCAGCAGCTCCTATACTACTTCTCATATTGGCACAGATACGCAGTATTTT.

This clone has just a few counts. J is TRBJ2-7 and V is TRBV29-1; TRBD2 matches at 9 bases. J gave up 4 bases and V 0 bases, and 7 bases lay outside the gene matches. The CDR3 is 15 residues long. Germline loops: CDR1 SQVTM, CDR2 ANQGSEA. The CDR3 sequence: CSVEDGGRAGYEQYF. The CDR3 bases are TGCAGCGTTGAAGATGGCGGGAGGGCCGGATACGAGCAGTACTTC.

In its sample, this clone was seen a few times. At one boundary the junction diverges from the germline segment, which might be a read error. The chain links TRBV25-1 to TRBJ1-1; 7 bases agree with TRBD1. CDR1 and CDR2 (germline): MGHDK, SYGVNS. This CDR3 has 13 residues. The CDR3 DNA reads as TGTGCCAGCAGTCATCAGGGGGTCCCTGACGCTTTCTTT. This sequence encodes CASSHQGVPDAFF.

This clone was found once. The chain is built from TRBV4-1 and TRBJ1-2, with a possible D match to TRBD1 (6 bases). The CDR3 sequence is 14 residues long. Per germline, CDR1 MGHRA and CDR2 YSYEKL. V gave up 4 bases and J gave up 5 bases, with 14 bases separating them. CDR3 amino acids: CASSPTGFRYGYTF. The CDR3, as DNA: TGCGCCAGCAGCCCGACAGGCTTCCGGTATGGCTACACCTTC.

V and J are TRBV4-1 and TRBJ2-1, with D unclear. The ends were cut back, 3 bases at V and 0 bases at J, with 9 bases in the middle. Germline assignment: CDR1 MGHRA and CDR2 YSYEKL. CDR3 size: 15 residues. The CDR3 DNA is TGCGCCAGCAGCCAGACTTGGAGCTCCTACAATGAGCAGTTCTTC. It translates to CASSQTWSSYNEQFF.

This chain joins TRBV15 and TRBJ2-3, with 10 bases fitting TRBD2. This CDR3 has 17 amino acids. The V segment lost 0 bases and the J segment 8 bases; nucleotides outside the gene matches: 11. CDR1 and CDR2 from the germline V gene are LNHNV and YYDKDF (reference sequence). CDR3 residues: CATSREKTSGLAGTQYF. Here the CDR3 DNA reads TGTGCCACCAGCAGAGAAAAGACTAGCGGGCTGGCAGGTACGCAGTATTTT.

The chain carries TRBV5-1 and TRBJ2-5; D perhaps matches TRBD1 (5 bases). The length of the CDR3 is 15 residues. CDR1 SGHRS and CDR2 YFSETQ come from the germline V gene. V lost 1 base to trimming and J lost 5 bases, with 15 bases between them. CDR3 sequence (DNA): TGCGCCAGCAGCTTGTCCTGGGGCAAAACGGAGACCCAGTACTTC. This encodes CASSLSWGKTETQYF.

The V and J genes are TRBV15 and TRBJ2-5; TRBD2 is a possible D gene (5 bases). V lost 2 bases, J lost 5 bases, and 12 bases lay in between. The CDR3 loop spans 14 amino acids. Germline V gives CDR1 LNHNV, CDR2 YYDKDF (reference sequence). The CDR3 reads CATSRSRTRETQYF. The DNA of the CDR3 is TGTGCCACCAGCAGAAGTCGGACTCGGGAGACCCAGTACTTC.

As concerns this clone: Other nucleotide sequences from this sample produce the same CDR3. The chain carries TRBV28 and TRBJ1-1; no reliable D call. The CDR3 length is 15 residues. Trimming left V 6 bases short and J 0 bases short, with 14 bases between. CDR1 MDHEN and CDR2 SYDVKM come from the germline V gene. The CDR3 coding sequence is TGTGCCAGCAGGGAACGCGGGAGCATGAACACTGAAGCTTTCTTT. Protein product: CASRERGSMNTEAFF.

The chain couples TRBV11-2 to TRBJ2-5, with 11 bases fitting TRBD2. The CDR3 is 15 amino acids. V trimming: 3 bases; J trimming: 3 bases; junction bases outside the gene matches: 3. Germline V gene data show CDR1 as SGHAT and CDR2 as FQNNGV. As DNA, the CDR3 is TGTGCCAGCAGCTTCCTGACTAGCGGGAAAGAGACCCAGTACTTC. Residues: CASSFLTSGKETQYF.

The chain joins TRBV20-1 to TRBJ2-7, with TRBD1 as a possible D gene (6 bases). The germline V and J ends were trimmed by 7 bases and 8 bases, with 15 bases remaining between them. This CDR3 spans 11 amino acids. Germline CDR1 is DFQATT and CDR2 is SNEGSKA (reference sequence). CDR3 sequence: CSVRGQLKQYF. CDR3 sequence (DNA): TGCAGTGTCAGGGGCCAGCTGAAGCAGTACTTC.

The gene calls are TRBV28 and TRBJ1-4, with D uncertain. The CDR3 is 12 amino acids. The V and J ends lost 7 bases and 7 bases respectively, with 10 bases between them. The germline V gene encodes CDR1 MDHEN and CDR2 SYDVKM. In nucleotides, the CDR3 is TGTGCCAGCAACTTTCGGGGTGAAAAACTGTTTTTT. It yields the protein CASNFRGEKLFF.

In this sample, this clone turned up a few times. The CDR3 region has the DNA TGTGCCAGCAGTGCCCCACAATTCGGGGTTGGCTACACCTTC. This translates into CASSAPQFGVGYTF. The rearrangement links TRBV2 to TRBJ1-2, with D unresolved. The CDR3 covers 14 residues. The V and J ends lost 4 bases and 7 bases respectively, with 16 bases between them. Germline CDR1 SNHLY, CDR2 FYNNEI.

The chain carries TRBV2 and TRBJ1-1; no firm D call. V was cut by 5 bases and J by 1 base, with 17 bases left in between. Germline V gene data show CDR1 as SNHLY and CDR2 as FYNNEI. CDR3 length: 16 amino acids. CDR3 bases: TGTGCCAGCAGTAAATTATGGGGTGTTGGGAACACTGAAGCTTTCTTT. Protein sequence: CASSKLWGVGNTEAFF.

The V and J genes are TRBV29-1 and TRBJ1-4, with D perhaps TRBD1 (5 bases). The CDR3 has 13 amino acids. V shed 6 bases and J shed 8 bases, with 16 bases lying between them. The germline gives CDR1 SQVTM, CDR2 ANQGSEA. The CDR3 DNA reads TGCAGCGTCTCCAGGGTTGTGAGCGAAAAACTGTTTTTT. Translated, it gives CSVSRVVSEKLFF.

This clone was seen ten or more times. The V and J genes are TRBV5-6 and TRBJ1-2, with a possible D match to TRBD1 (6 bases). The CDR3 extends over 14 amino acids. Germline V gene sequence: CDR1 SGHDT, CDR2 YYEEEE. The V gene lost 4 bases and the J gene lost 5 bases, with 15 bases spanning the gap. As DNA, the CDR3 is TGTGCCAGCAGCGCTGGGGGCAGGCCGTATGGCTACACCTTC. Its protein product is CASSAGGRPYGYTF.

The sample holds one count of this clone. The V and J genes are TRBV27 and TRBJ2-1, with 7 bases aligning to TRBD2. The CDR3 length is 15 residues. V was clipped by 2 bases and J by 4 bases; unmatched bases: 5. Germline V gene sequence: CDR1 MNHEY, CDR2 SMNVEV (reference sequence). DNA for the CDR3: TGTGCCAGCAGTTTAGGGGGGGGACCATACAATGAGCAGTTCTTC. Encoded protein: CASSLGGGPYNEQFF.

The rearrangement links TRBV7-6 to TRBJ2-1; 9 bases match TRBD2. The junction had 16 bases not matched to a gene; V was cut back by 4 bases and J by 3 bases. The germline V gene has CDR1 SGHVS and CDR2 FNYEAQ. The CDR3 spans 19 residues. The CDR3 nucleotides read TGTGCCAGCAGCTCCCCCCAGATAACTAGCGGGCCAAACTACAATGAGCAGTTCTTC. This translates into CASSSPQITSGPNYNEQFF.

The V call is TRBV7-9, the J call TRBJ2-5; D uncertain. The length of the CDR3 is 11 residues. V was clipped by 4 bases and J by 7 bases, with 7 bases between them. Germline V gene lookup returns CDR1 SEHNR and CDR2 FQNEAQ (reference sequence). The CDR3 loop reads CASSSWRTQYF. The CDR3 bases are TGTGCCAGCAGCTCATGGCGGACCCAGTACTTC.

In this sample, this clone turned up many times. The rearrangement joins TRBV2 to TRBJ1-1, with D possibly TRBD1 on 6 matching bases. This CDR3 contains 13 residues. Germline lookup yields CDR1 SNHLY and CDR2 FYNNEI. Between the trimmed V and J ends, which lost 4 bases and 4 bases, there was a span of 10 bases. CDR3 nucleotides: TGTGCCAGCAGTGTAGGGGGGAGCACTGAAGCTTTCTTT. It encodes CASSVGGSTEAFF.

This sequence joins TRBV4-2 and TRBJ2-1, with a possible D match to TRBD2 (5 bases). Germline values: CDR1 LGHNA, CDR2 YNFKEQ. V was pared by 0 bases and J by 6 bases, with 9 bases between. The CDR3 contains 14 residues. This CDR3 is CASSQETGSNEQFF. DNA of the CDR3: TGTGCCAGCAGCCAAGAGACGGGGAGCAATGAGCAGTTCTTC.

The chain has TRBV5-8 and TRBJ2-3; TRBD1 aligns across 7 bases. J gave up 6 bases and V 4 bases, and 2 bases lay outside the gene matches. This CDR3 has 12 residues. Looked up from germline, CDR1 is SGHTS and CDR2 is YDEGEE. The CDR3 here is CASSPDRDTQYF. Here the CDR3 DNA reads TGTGCCAGCAGCCCGGACAGGGATACGCAGTATTTT.

V usage is TRBV21-1 and J usage is TRBJ1-2; the table calls TRBD1, which could not be checked here. TRBV21-1 is listed as a pseudogene. The CDR3 consists of 17 residues. In nucleotides, the CDR3 is TGTGCCAGCAGCAAAGGACCCAGGGTTCCGACCGCGTATGGCTACACCTTC. Translation gives CASSKGPRVPTAYGYTF.

This clone has just one count. This chain joins TRBV2 and TRBJ2-3; D is perhaps TRBD2 (6 bases). Deletions cut 5 bases from V and 14 bases from J, with 11 bases between. Germline values: CDR1 SNHLY, CDR2 FYNNEI. The CDR3 consists of 10 residues. CDR3 sequence: CASSSKLAYF. Here the CDR3 DNA reads TGTGCCAGCAGTAGTAAACTAGCGTATTTT.

The count of this clone is one. The chain uses TRBV29-1 and TRBJ1-1; D uncertain. V lost 4 bases and J lost 11, with 11 bases in between. Germline V gives CDR1 SQVTM, CDR2 ANQGSEA. The CDR3 contains 10 residues. The CDR3 sequence is CSVVQSRAFF. The DNA for the CDR3 is TGCAGCGTTGTCCAAAGTCGGGCTTTCTTT. Using reference TRBV29-1 and TRBJ1-1 for the parts outside the CDR3, the full variable domain is SAVISQKPSRDICQRGTSLTIQCQVDSQVTMMFWYRQQPGQSLTLIATANQGSEATYESGFVIDKFPISRPNLTFSTLTVSNMSPEDSSIYLCSVVQSRAFFGQGTRLTVV.

At least ten counts were recorded for this clone. CDR3 residues: CASQLGAENTGELFF. CDR3 coding DNA: TGTGCCAGCCAGCTCGGGGCAGAGAACACCGGGGAGCTGTTTTTT. The chain recombines TRBV6-1 with TRBJ2-2, with D possibly being TRBD1 or TRBD2 (5 bases each). The ends were cut back, 8 bases at V and 1 base at J, with 14 bases in the middle. Germline-derived CDR1 and CDR2 are MNHNS and SASEGT. CDR3 length equals 15 residues.

The genes are TRBV7-2 and TRBJ2-1, with 15 bases fitting TRBD2. J was trimmed by 8 bases and V by 5 bases; bases with no gene match: 10. This CDR3 contains 17 residues. The V gene's germline CDR1 is SGHTA and CDR2 FQGNSA. The CDR3 DNA is TGTGCCAGCAGCGCCCGGACTAGCGGGAGGGCGCGGGATGAGCAGTTCTTC. Translating it yields CASSARTSGRARDEQFF. Combining the CDR3 with reference TRBV7-2 and TRBJ2-1 gives the whole variable domain GAGVSQSPSNKVTEKGKDVELRCDPISGHTALYWYRQSLGQGLEFLIYFQGNSAPDKSGLPSDRFSAERTGGSVSTLTIQRTQQEDSAVYLCASSARTSGRARDEQFFGPGTRLTVL.